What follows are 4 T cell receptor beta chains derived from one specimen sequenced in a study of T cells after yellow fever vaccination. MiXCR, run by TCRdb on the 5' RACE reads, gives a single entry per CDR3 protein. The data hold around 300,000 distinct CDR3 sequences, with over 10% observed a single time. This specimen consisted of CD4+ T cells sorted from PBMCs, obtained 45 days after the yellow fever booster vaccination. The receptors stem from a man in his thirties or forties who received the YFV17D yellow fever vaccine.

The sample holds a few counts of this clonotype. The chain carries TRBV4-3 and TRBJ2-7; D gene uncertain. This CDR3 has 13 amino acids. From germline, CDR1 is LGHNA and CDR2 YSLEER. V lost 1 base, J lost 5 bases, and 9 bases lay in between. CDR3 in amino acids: CASSQGTRHEQYF. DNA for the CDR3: TGCGCCAGCAGCCAAGGGACCCGACACGAGCAGTACTTC.

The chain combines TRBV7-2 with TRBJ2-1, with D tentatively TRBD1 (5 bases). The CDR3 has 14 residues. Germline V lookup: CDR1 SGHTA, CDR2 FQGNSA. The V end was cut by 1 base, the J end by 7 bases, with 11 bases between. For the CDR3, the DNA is TGTGCCAGCAGCTTAGGGGGCCTCTATAATGAGCAGTTCTTC. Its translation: CASSLGGLYNEQFF.

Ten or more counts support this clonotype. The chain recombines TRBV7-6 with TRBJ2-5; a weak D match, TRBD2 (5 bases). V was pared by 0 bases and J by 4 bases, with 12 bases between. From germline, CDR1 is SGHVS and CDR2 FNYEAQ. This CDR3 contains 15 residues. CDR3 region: CASSLAFGSAETQYF. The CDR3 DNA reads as TGTGCCAGCAGCTTAGCGTTTGGTAGCGCAGAGACCCAGTACTTC.

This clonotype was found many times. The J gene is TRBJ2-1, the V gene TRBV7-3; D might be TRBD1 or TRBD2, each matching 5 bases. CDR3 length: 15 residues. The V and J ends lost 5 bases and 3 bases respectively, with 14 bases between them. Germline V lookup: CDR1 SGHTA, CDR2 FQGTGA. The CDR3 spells CASSPMGERYNEQFF. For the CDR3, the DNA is TGTGCCAGCAGCCCGATGGGGGAACGCTACAATGAGCAGTTCTTC.